This TCR beta chain came from a study of shared clonotypes between healthy human individuals. Replicate PCRs for unsorted PBMC used about 0.3 ug DNA (about 30,000 T cell genomes). The assay was immunoSEQ multiplex PCR, and TCRdb's table has in-frame clones only and misses some. The sample includes approximately 500,000 clones, approximately 79% seen only once; the top ten take about 12%. CDR3 size: 11 residues. Germline lookup yields CDR1 SNHLY and CDR2 FYNNEI. Trimming removed 11 bases from V and 2 bases from J, with 9 bases in between. The chain links TRBV2 to TRBJ2-5; TRBD2 might be the D (6 bases). The sequenced material came from PBMCs. This TCR was sampled from a woman aged 40-49 years in good health. Some clones in this sample may be carry-over from other donors' samples. Written as DNA, the CDR3 is TGTGCCGGCGGGATGCAAGAGACCCAGTACTTC. Translating it yields CAGGMQETQYF.